The sequence of this TCR beta chain was determined in a study of blood T cell repertoires in COVID-19. The protocol was immunoSEQ multiplex PCR, while the TCRdb copy is restricted to in-frame clones and leaves out a portion. This sample has around 220,000 clones, with just over 85% found just once. All enrollees were about 18 to 89 years old and from fewer than 30 US areas. The receptor comes from a woman aged 45-65 years with acute COVID-19. The source material was PBMCs or T cells enriched from blood (not recorded which).

CDR3 coding DNA: TGTGCCAGCAGCTTAGGTCTTGGCGAGACCCAGTACTTC. Its translation is CASSLGLGETQYF. The V and J genes are TRBV11-3 and TRBJ2-5; D is ambiguous. The germline gives CDR1 SGHNT, CDR2 YENEEA. Trimming pared 1 base from V and 5 bases from J, leaving 8 bases between. The CDR3 has 13 amino acids.